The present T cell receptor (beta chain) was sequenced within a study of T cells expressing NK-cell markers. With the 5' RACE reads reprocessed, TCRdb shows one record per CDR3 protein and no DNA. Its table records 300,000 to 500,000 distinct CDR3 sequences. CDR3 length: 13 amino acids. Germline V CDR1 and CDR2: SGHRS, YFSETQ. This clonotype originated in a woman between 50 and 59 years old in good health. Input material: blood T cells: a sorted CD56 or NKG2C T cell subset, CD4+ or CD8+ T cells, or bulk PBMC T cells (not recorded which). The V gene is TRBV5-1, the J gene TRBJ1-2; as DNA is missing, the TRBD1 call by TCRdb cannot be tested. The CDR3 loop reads CASSFMAGSGYTF.